The entry below gives a single T cell receptor (beta chain) sequence along with its context. Its antigen is currently not known. No much larger clone exists at a distance of one base, and base qualities are not known. In total, more than 500 healthy bone marrow donors made up the cohort. Cohort members were all nominally healthy when sampled, although unrecorded immune exposures were likely present. The donor tested CMV seropositive and was one of the 289 seropositive cohort members. A peripheral blood sample was collected from each donor, and TCR beta sequencing was performed on peripheral blood mononuclear cells. Genomic DNA extraction from the blood cell samples was performed with the Qiagen DNeasy Blood Extraction Kit. The receptor library was made with the immunoSEQ multiplex PCR assay. For the multiplex PCR, a mixture combining 60 forward primers for TCR Vbeta segments and 13 reverse primers for TCR Jbeta segments was used. Amplification of the CDR3 region of rearranged TCR beta genes was performed with a multiplex PCR assay on genomic DNA. The Illumina HiSeq System was used to sequence the amplified TCR beta libraries as 87-base-pair reads. The original pipeline was this. In a later analysis, about 80 million unique TCR beta chains were counted across the roughly 670 repertoires, and roughly 10 million of these chains were shared by at least two donors. Raw reads were error-corrected and collapsed into unique sequences by a nearest-neighbor algorithm in which closely related sequences were merged to remove PCR and sequencing errors. Alignment of CDR3 sequences to IMGT reference sequences was used to assign V, D and J gene segments. Each retained sequence needed at least a six-nucleotide match to both a V gene segment and a J gene segment. Rearrangements were classified as productive when the CDR3 lacked stop codons and remained in frame with V and J, and all other rearrangements were classified as non-productive. CDR3 was defined by IMGT convention, running from the second conserved V-encoded cysteine to the conserved J-encoded phenylalanine. Sequences without an unambiguous match to a single V gene segment were excluded from the earlier analysis of over 500 of the donors. In an earlier analysis of 587 of the donors, V segments were called functional above 56.7% productive rearrangements and were called segregating when the between-donor standard deviation exceeded 5%. A statistical classification framework was developed to diagnose cytomegalovirus status using the catalog of TCR beta chain sequences. In a later analysis, TCR nucleotide sequences were compared against IMGT/GENE-DB human TR gene sequences so that V and J genes could be assigned. In a later analysis, CDR3 sequences and most-parsimonious VDJ recombination scenarios were assigned using the TCRdist pipeline. A later analysis defined each TCR beta chain by its CDR3 amino acid sequence plus V-gene family, and excluded reads lacking a unique V-gene family. In a later analysis, approximately 640 highly shared, low-generation-probability nucleotide sequences were removed to address suspected cross-contamination and a sequencing artifact. In a later analysis, a clonal expansion index was calculated for each public chain from normalized within-repertoire ranks of inferred template counts. Generation probabilities in a later analysis came from a VDJ recombination model fitted to out-of-frame rearrangements, and those results were checked against IGoR. A later analysis scored TCR-TCR, TCR-HLA and TCR-CMV co-occurrence with hypergeometric tests, applying a repertoire-size bias correction to TCR pairs. A later analysis estimated false discovery rates by permuting HLA or CMV assignments 20 times. In a later analysis, co-occurring TCRs were grouped using DBSCAN, and TCRdist sequence similarity was added for clustering within HLA-allele-positive subsets. For co-occurrence clustering, repertoires with fewer than 30,000 or more than 120,000 public chains were excluded, along with a handful of repertoires with anomalous nucleotide sharing. Imported from immuneACCESS, the table was reduced by TCRdb to in-frame sequences with V and J called. These copies leave out some clones; in studies compared against another copy, an unresolved V gene accounts for under half, and the cause of the remainder is not known. That table gives V, J and clone size, and the DNA gave D and trimming. The sample contains about 80,000 clones, approximately 60% of them found a single time. Of the sample, 4% to 5.5% is held by the ten largest clones.

This record belongs to a study of cytomegalovirus exposure and HLA in healthy donors (TCRdb year 2017). Background for the entire study: An earlier analysis of 550 to 700 of the donors reported 250 to 300 Gb of sequence data and 117 million unique TCR beta sequences from about 180 million T cells. An early release covering roughly 640 HLA-typed donors comprised approximately 300 gigabases of sequencing data and about 90 million unique TCR sequences. The genetic ancestry cluster associated with self-reported Caucasian donors included 81% of the 398 genotyped donors. The study was designed to test whether signatures of past pathogen exposure could be identified by cataloging public T cell receptors. The T cell repertoires of 670 or so subjects were profiled by immunosequencing and related to cytomegalovirus serostatus. Besides the first cohort of approximately 670 subjects, a separate validation cohort made up of roughly 130 different subjects was used. High-throughput TCR immunosequencing, statistical association of individual TCRs with disease status, and machine learning were combined to predict cytomegalovirus infection status. To study patterns of TCR occurrence, a later analysis re-analyzed previously published TCR beta repertoires from more than 550 donors and added high-resolution HLA genotyping. The later analysis used no new phenotypic data to find candidate immune exposures, relying instead on TCR beta sequences and their occurrence across donors. An earlier analysis of 587 of the donors applied high-throughput TCR beta sequencing to assess whether each TCR beta V gene segment acted as functional or pseudogenic. Alongside the repertoire data, information on donor age, sex, ethnicity and CMV serostatus was compiled. Genome-wide SNP genotypes for about 65% of the roughly 700 donors were used in a later genetic analysis, which treated that subset as a discovery cohort. Every repertoire in the discovery cohort had been generated on one and the same sequencing platform. HLA typing included class I and class II loci at four-digit resolution. Typing coverage differed by locus: A, B, C, DRB1 and DQB1 were typed in roughly 629-640 donors, DQA1 in about 560, DPA1 in approximately 600, and DPB1 in 472. Because of strong linkage in the cohort, roughly five DR-DQ haplotypes were treated as single units for association and clustering. Among 398 genotyped donors of the cohort, an average of about 240,000 unique TCR beta nucleotide sequences were sequenced per donor, roughly 20% of them non-productive.

Summary of the overall study and its limitations: The presence/absence analyses assumed that sequencing depth was roughly uniform across donors, and that assumption may not be true. Linkage disequilibrium might explain the correlated functional status among segregating V segments, but an unknown experimental factor could not be ruled out. Because HLA typing was unavailable for some donors at each locus, only the typed subset was used in association tests. Cytomegalovirus status was reported to be diagnosed by the classifier with high specificity and sensitivity in both the original and validation cohorts. In a later analysis, several top co-occurrence clusters were reported to appear linked to parvovirus B19, influenza, CMV and Epstein-Barr virus. Across donors, most TCR sequences were observed very rarely, whereas some public TCRs were present in many individuals. In a later analysis, HLA-associated TCR beta chains were found to be more clonally expanded and to have lower generation probabilities than equally common non-associated chains. Assigning TCR associations to individual alleles was difficult when HLA alleles, especially DR and DQ, strongly co-occurred. Only TCR beta chains were sequenced in this cohort, and the absence of alpha or paired-chain data limited detectable features. In a later analysis, about 17,000 TCR beta sequences were associated with specific HLA alleles at a false discovery rate of 0.05. In vitro tests confirmed that a few of the cytomegalovirus-associated TCR beta chains recognize cytomegalovirus antigens. In a later genetic analysis, fewer N-insertions in productive TCRs were reported among donors in an Asian-associated ancestry cluster than the roughly 670-donor mean. A further reported finding was that TCR beta sequences accurately predicted the HLA-A and HLA-B alleles for most subjects in the first cohort. CMV serostatus was the only immune exposure information available for the cohort. A later analysis found that most CMV-associated TCR beta chains appeared HLA-restricted, with HLA associations seemingly driven largely by CMV exposure. Broadly in line with IMGT annotations, most TCR beta V segments showed up in productive rearrangements about 87% or about 30% of the time in an earlier analysis of 587 of the donors. It was suggested by the authors that the approach could potentially be generalized to other disease states and immunological phenotypes. An association between a missense DCLRE1C variant and V-gene and J-gene trimming of TCR beta chains was found in a later genetic analysis and replicated in an independent cohort. The sequencing pipeline was judged likely to have produced a cluster of highly shared sequence variants as a technical artifact. The study listed 150 to 200 TCR beta chains as associated with cytomegalovirus. In a later analysis, the rate of TCR association differed among HLA loci, with DRB1 alleles having the most associated TCRs and HLA-C alleles having the fewest. Around 16 rarely observed V segments, including chromosome 9 orphons, were excluded from the earlier analysis of about 610 of the donors because counts were too low.

This TCR was recovered from a male donor in good health and CMV-seropositive. The material sequenced was PBMCs.

Here the CDR3 is given as CASSPRGQINTEAFF. The sequence in DNA is TGTGCCAGCAGCCCCAGAGGACAGATAAACACTGAAGCTTTCTTT. The chain is assembled from TRBV7-9 and TRBJ1-1; TRBD1 is a weak D gene call, 6 bases matching. The germline V gene (reference sequence) supplies CDR1 SEHNR and CDR2 FQNEAQ. At the junction V is shortened by 5 bases and J by 2 bases, with 15 bases in between. The CDR3 runs 15 amino acids, cysteine and phenylalanine included. The only DNA kept is the CDR3, 45 bases in frame from the first base.